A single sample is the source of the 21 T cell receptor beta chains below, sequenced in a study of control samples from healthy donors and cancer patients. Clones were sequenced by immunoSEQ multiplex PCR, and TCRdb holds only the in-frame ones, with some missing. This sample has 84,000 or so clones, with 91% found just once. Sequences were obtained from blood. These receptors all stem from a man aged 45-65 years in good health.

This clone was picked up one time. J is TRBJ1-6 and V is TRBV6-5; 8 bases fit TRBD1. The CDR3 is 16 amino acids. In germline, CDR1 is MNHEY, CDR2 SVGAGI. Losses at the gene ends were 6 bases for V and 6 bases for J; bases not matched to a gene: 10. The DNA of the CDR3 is TGTGCCAGCAGCTACCAGGGGGCTTCGGGTAATTCACCCCTCCACTTT. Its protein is CASSYQGASGNSPLHF.

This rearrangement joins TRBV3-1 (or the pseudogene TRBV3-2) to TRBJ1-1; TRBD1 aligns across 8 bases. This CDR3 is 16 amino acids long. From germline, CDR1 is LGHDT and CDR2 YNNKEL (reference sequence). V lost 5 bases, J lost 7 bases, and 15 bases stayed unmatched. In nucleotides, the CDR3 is TGTGCCAGCAGCAAAGGGGAGCAGGGGGCGTTCGTTGAAGCTTTCTTT. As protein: CASSKGEQGAFVEAFF.

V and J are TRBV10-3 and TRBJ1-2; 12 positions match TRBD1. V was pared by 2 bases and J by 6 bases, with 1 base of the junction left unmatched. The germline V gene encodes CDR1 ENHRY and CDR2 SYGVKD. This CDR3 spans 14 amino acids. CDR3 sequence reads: CAISEGTGGDGYTF. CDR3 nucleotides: TGTGCCATCAGTGAGGGGACAGGGGGCGATGGCTACACCTTC.

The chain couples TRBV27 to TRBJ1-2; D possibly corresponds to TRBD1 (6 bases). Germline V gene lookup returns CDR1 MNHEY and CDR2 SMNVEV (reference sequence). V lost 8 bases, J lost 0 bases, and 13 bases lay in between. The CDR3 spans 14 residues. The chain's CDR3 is CASSKAGANYGYTF. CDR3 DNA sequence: TGTGCCAGCTCCAAAGCAGGGGCTAACTATGGCTACACCTTC.

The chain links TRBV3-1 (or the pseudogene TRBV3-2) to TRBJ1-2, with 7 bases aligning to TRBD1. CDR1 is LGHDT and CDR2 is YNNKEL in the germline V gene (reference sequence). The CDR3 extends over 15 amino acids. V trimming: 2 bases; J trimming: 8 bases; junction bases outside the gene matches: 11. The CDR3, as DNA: TGTGCCAGCAGCCAACCAACAAGACAGGGCCGCGGCTACACCTTC. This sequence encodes CASSQPTRQGRGYTF.

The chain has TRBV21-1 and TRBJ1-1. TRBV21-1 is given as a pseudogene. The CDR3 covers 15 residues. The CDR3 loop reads CASSKVGGLGRGAFF. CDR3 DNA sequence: TGTGCCAGCAGCAAAGTAGGTGGGCTCGGGAGGGGAGCTTTCTTT.

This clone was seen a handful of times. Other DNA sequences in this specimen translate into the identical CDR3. CDR3 protein: CASSLDSLGGYTF. CDR3 bases: TGTGCCAGCAGCTTAGACAGTCTGGGAGGCTACACCTTC. This chain links TRBV7-2 with TRBJ1-2; unclear D gene. This CDR3 has 13 residues. V dropped 1 base and J dropped 8 bases, with 11 bases sitting between them. Looked up from germline, CDR1 is SGHTA and CDR2 is FQGNSA.

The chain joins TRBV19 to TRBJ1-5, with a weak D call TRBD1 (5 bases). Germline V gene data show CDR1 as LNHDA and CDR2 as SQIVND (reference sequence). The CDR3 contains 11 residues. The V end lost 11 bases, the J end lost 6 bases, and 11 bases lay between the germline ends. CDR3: CAAGGGQPQHF. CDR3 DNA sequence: TGTGCCGCCGGGGGGGGTCAGCCCCAGCATTTT.

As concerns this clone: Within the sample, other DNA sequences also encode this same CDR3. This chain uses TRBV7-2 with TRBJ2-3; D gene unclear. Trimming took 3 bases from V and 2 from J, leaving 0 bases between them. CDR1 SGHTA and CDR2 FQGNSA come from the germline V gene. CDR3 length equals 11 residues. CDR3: CASSFTDTQYF. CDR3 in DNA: TGTGCCAGCAGCTTCACAGATACGCAGTATTTT.

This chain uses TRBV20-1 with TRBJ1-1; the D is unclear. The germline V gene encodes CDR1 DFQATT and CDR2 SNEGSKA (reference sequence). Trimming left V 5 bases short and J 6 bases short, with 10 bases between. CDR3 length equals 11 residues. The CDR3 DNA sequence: TGCAGTGCTCCGAGAGGCCCTGAAGCTTTCTTT. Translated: CSAPRGPEAFF.

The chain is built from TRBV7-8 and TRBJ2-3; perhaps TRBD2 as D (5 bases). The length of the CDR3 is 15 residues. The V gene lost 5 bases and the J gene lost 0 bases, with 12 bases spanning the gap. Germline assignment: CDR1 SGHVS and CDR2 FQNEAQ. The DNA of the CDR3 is TGTGCCAGCAGCCGAGGGATTTCTAGCACAGATACGCAGTATTTT. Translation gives CASSRGISSTDTQYF.

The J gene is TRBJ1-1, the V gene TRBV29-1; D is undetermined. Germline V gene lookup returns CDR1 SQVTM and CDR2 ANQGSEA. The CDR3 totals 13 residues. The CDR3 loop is CSFQGAGRTEAFF. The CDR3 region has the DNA TGCAGTTTCCAAGGCGCCGGGCGGACTGAAGCTTTCTTT.

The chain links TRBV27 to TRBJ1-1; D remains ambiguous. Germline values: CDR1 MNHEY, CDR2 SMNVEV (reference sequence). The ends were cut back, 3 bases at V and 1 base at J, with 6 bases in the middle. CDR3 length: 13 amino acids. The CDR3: CASSFFSNTEAFF. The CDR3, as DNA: TGTGCCAGCAGTTTTTTCTCGAACACTGAAGCTTTCTTT.

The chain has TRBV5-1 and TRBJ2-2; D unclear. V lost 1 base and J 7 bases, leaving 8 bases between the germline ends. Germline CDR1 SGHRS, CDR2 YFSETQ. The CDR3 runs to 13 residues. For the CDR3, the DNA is TGCGCCAGCAGCTTGAATACTGACGGGGAGCTGTTTTTT. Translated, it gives CASSLNTDGELFF.

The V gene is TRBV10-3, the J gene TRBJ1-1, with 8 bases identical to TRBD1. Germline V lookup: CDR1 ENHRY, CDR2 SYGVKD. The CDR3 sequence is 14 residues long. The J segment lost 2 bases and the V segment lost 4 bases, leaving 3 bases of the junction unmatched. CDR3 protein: CAISVDRANTEAFF. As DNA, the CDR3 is TGTGCCATCAGTGTGGACAGGGCAAACACTGAAGCTTTCTTT.

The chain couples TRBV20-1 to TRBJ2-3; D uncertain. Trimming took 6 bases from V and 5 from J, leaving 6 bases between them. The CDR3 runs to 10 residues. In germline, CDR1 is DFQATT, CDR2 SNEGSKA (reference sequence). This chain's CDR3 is CSAEEDTQYF. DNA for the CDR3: TGCAGTGCAGAGGAAGATACGCAGTATTTT.

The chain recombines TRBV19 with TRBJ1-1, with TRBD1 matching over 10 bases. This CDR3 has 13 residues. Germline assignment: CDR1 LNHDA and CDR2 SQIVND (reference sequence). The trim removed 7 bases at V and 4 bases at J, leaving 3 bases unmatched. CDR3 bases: TGTGCCAGTACCCGGACAGGGGGCACTGAAGCTTTCTTT. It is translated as CASTRTGGTEAFF.

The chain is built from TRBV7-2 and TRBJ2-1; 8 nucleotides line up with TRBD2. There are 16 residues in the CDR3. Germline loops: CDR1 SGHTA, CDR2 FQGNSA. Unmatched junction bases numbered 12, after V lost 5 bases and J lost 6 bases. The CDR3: CASSLPVGGAFNEQFF. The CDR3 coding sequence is TGTGCCAGCAGCCTCCCGGTCGGGGGGGCGTTCAATGAGCAGTTCTTC.

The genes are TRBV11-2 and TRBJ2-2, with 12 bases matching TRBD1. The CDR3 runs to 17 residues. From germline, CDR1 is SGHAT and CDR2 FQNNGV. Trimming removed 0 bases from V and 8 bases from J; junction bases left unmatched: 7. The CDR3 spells CASSLDSGTGGAGELFF. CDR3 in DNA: TGTGCCAGCAGCTTAGATTCGGGGACAGGGGGCGCGGGGGAGCTGTTTTTT.

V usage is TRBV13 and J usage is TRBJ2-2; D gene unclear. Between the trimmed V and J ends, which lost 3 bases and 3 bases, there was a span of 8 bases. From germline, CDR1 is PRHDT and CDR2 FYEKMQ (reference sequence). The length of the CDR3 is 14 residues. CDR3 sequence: CASSLDSYTGELFF. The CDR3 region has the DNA TGTGCCAGCAGCTTGGATTCTTACACCGGGGAGCTGTTTTTT. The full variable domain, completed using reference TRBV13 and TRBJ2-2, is AAGVIQSPRHLIKEKRETATLKCYPIPRHDTVYWYQQGPGQDPQFLISFYEKMQSDKGSIPDRFSAQQFSDYHSELNMSSLELGDSALYFCASSLDSYTGELFFGEGSRLTVL.

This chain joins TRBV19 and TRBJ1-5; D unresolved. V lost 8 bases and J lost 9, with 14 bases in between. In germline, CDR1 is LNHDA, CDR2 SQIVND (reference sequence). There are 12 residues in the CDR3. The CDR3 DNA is TGTGCCAGTCTTGGGGTAGTGGGGCCCCAGCATTTT. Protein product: CASLGVVGPQHF. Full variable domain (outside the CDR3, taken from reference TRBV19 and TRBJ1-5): DGGITQSPKYLFRKEGQNVTLSCEQNLNHDAMYWYRQDPGQGLRLIYYSQIVNDFQKGDIAEGYSVSREKKESFPLTVTSAQKNPTAFYLCASLGVVGPQHFGDGTRLSIL.